Listed here are 8 T cell receptor beta chains from one sample, sequenced in a study of T-cell memory formation after mild COVID-19. TCRdb analysed the 5' RACE reads with MiXCR anew, one entry per CDR3 protein. The sample has over 500,000 distinct CDR3 sequences; around a sixth are singletons. The sample consisted of PBMCs or a T cell subset sorted from them (not recorded which). These receptors were collected from an adult woman who had mild COVID-19 (a few samples of this study predate the infection). Cell type and time point are not known.

This clonotype was observed a few times. The chain carries TRBV6-1 and TRBJ1-1, with TRBD1 identical over 7 bases. The ends lost 6 bases at V and 4 bases at J; junction bases unmatched: 5. CDR1 and CDR2 from the germline V gene are MNHNS and SASEGT. The CDR3 length is 13 residues. CDR3 bases: TGTGCCAGCAGGTTGACAGGGTTCACTGAAGCTTTCTTT. Its protein is CASRLTGFTEAFF.

The chain employs TRBV2 and TRBJ2-1; tentatively, D is TRBD2 (5 bases). V lost 9 bases, J lost 0 bases, and 9 bases lay in between. Germline V CDR1 and CDR2: SNHLY, FYNNEI. This CDR3 contains 13 residues. The CDR3 spells CARTGNSYNEQFF. The CDR3 DNA is TGTGCCAGGACCGGGAACTCCTACAATGAGCAGTTCTTC.

The chain carries TRBV24-1 and TRBJ2-1; 11 bases line up with TRBD2. This CDR3 is built from 17 residues. V was pared by 0 bases and J by 5 bases, with 5 bases of the junction left unmatched. Germline values: CDR1 KGHDR, CDR2 SFDVKD. The CDR3 loop reads CATSDLDGTSGNNEQFF. The CDR3 DNA is TGTGCCACCAGTGATTTGGACGGGACTAGCGGAAACAATGAGCAGTTCTTC.

DNA of the CDR3: TGTGCCAGCAGTTTAATGCAGGGTTCACCCCTCCACTTT. This gives the protein CASSLMQGSPLHF. This chain connects TRBV12-3 or TRBV12-4 to TRBJ1-6; a weak D match, TRBD1 (5 bases). Trimming left V 2 bases short and J 9 bases short, with 8 bases between. The CDR3 totals 13 residues.

This clonotype was counted many times. This chain joins TRBV10-3 and TRBJ2-7; D tentatively reads TRBD1 or TRBD2 (6 bases each). The V end was cut by 2 bases, the J end by 0 bases, with 8 bases between. The germline V gene has CDR1 ENHRY and CDR2 SYGVKD. The CDR3 has 14 residues. In nucleotides, the CDR3 is TGTGCCATCAGTGAGGGGGGGCCCTCCTACGAGCAGTACTTC. This encodes CAISEGGPSYEQYF.

V is TRBV3-1 and J is TRBJ2-1; the D call may be TRBD1 or TRBD2 (5 bases each). The V end was cut by 0 bases, the J end by 0 bases, with 12 bases between. The germline CDR1 and CDR2 sequences are LGHDT and YNNKEL (reference sequence). The CDR3 has 17 amino acids. The CDR3 loop reads CASSQDGTVSSYNEQFF. The CDR3 DNA sequence: TGTGCCAGCAGCCAAGATGGGACGGTCAGCTCCTACAATGAGCAGTTCTTC.

In its sample, this clonotype was seen a few times. V and J are TRBV7-9 and TRBJ1-3; D not resolved. The CDR3 is 15 residues long. Per germline, CDR1 SEHNR and CDR2 FQNEAQ (reference sequence). The V gene lost 5 bases and the J gene lost 4 bases, with 15 bases spanning the gap. The CDR3 DNA reads as TGTGCCAGCAGCCCCTCCCGGGTCTTCGGAAACACCATATATTTT. This translates into CASSPSRVFGNTIYF. Complete variable domain (other parts from reference TRBV7-9 and TRBJ1-3): DTGVSQNPRHKITKRGQNVTFRCDPISEHNRLYWYRQTLGQGPEFLTYFQNEAQLEKSRLLSDRFSAERPKGSFSTLEIQRTEQGDSAMYLCASSPSRVFGNTIYFGEGSWLTVV.

This clonotype was counted many times. The CDR3 nucleotides are TGTGCCAGCAGCTTAGATAGGGACAGGGACTACGAGCAGTACTTC. It specifies CASSLDRDRDYEQYF. This chain links TRBV11-3 with TRBJ2-7; 9 nucleotides agree with TRBD1. This CDR3 has 15 residues. Germline V CDR1 and CDR2: SGHNT, YENEEA. The junction had 3 bases not matched to a gene; V was cut back by 0 bases and J by 3 bases.